This T cell receptor beta chain was recorded in a study of shared clonotypes between healthy human individuals. On the study more broadly: Researchers assigned three CD4 naive, three CD4 memory, two CD8 naive and one CD8 memory plate to each donor.

Note on this clone: Its target is unknown.

Assay used: immunoSEQ multiplex PCR; TCRdb lists only in-frame clones, some missing. This sample has about 2.3 million clones, with about 90% found just once. Study outcomes and limitations: Sharing across four donors was highest in naive CD4 (about 5%) and lowest in memory CD8 (roughly 0.4%).

The CDR3 extends over 12 amino acids. Trimming removed 0 bases at V and 6 bases at J, with 6 bases between. Germline lookup yields CDR1 KGHSH and CDR2 LQKENI. This clonotype was sampled from a man aged 18 to 30 in good health. Some clones in this sample may be carry-over from other donors' samples. V usage is TRBV18 and J usage is TRBJ2-7, with unresolved D. The material sequenced was naive CD4+ T cells from PBMCs. Subset in this sample: CD45RA+ positively selected. The CDR3 DNA sequence: TGTGCCAGCTCACCACCTAAGGCCGAGCAGTACTTC. This codes for CASSPPKAEQYF.